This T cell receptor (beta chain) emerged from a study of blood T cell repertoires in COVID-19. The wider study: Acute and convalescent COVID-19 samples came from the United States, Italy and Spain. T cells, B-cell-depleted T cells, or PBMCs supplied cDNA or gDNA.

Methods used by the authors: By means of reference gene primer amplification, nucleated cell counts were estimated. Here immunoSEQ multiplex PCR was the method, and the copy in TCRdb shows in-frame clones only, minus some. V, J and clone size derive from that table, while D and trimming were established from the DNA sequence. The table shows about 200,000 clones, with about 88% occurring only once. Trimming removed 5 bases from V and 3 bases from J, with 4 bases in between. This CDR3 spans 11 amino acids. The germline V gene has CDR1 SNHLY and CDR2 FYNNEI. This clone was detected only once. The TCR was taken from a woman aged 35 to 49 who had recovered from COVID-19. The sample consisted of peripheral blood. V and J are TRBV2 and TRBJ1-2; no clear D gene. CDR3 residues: CASSRDYGYTF. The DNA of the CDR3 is TGTGCCAGCAGTCGGGACTATGGCTACACCTTC.